This TCR beta chain appears in the sequencing data of a study of vaccination effects on CD4 cells after COVID-19. With roughly 9 days of culture completed, CD4+ T cells were isolated. Vaccine recipients, nucleocapsid antibody negative, had no prior SARS-CoV-2 infection. Half of the medium was exchanged for IL-2 medium on both days 3 and 7. The protocol was immunoSEQ multiplex PCR, while the TCRdb copy is restricted to in-frame clones and leaves out a portion. This sample has tens of thousands of clones, with approximately 74% found just once. Details on this clone: What it binds is not known.

General study findings and limits: Clones from infection and from vaccination both contracted markedly late after vaccination. The vaccine-induced clones of healthy vaccinees included only 1 of 255 that cross-reacted with common cold coronaviruses.

CDR1 MNHEY and CDR2 SMNVEV come from the germline V gene (reference sequence). There are 17 residues in the CDR3. V dropped 0 bases and J dropped 6 bases, with 15 bases sitting between them. The input for sequencing was CD4+ T cells from PBMCs cultured without peptide, taken before COVID-19 vaccination. The sequence derives from a human donor who received a COVID-19 vaccine. The V gene is TRBV27, the J gene TRBJ1-6; no definite D call. The CDR3 DNA is TGTGCCAGCAGTTTATCCCCTCGCCGAGGCCTTAATTCACCCCTCCACTTT. It codes for CASSLSPRRGLNSPLHF.